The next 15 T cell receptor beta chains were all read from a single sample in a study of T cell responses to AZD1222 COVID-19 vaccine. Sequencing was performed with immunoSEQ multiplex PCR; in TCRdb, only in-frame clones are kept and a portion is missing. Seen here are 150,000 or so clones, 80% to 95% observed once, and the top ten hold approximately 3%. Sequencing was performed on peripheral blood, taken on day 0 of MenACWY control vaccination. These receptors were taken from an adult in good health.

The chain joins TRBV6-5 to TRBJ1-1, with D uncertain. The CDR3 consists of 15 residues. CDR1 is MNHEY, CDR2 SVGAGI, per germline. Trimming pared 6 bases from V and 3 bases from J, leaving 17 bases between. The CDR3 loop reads CASSLSPAGDTEAFF. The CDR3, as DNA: TGTGCCAGCAGCCTAAGTCCCGCGGGAGACACTGAAGCTTTCTTT.

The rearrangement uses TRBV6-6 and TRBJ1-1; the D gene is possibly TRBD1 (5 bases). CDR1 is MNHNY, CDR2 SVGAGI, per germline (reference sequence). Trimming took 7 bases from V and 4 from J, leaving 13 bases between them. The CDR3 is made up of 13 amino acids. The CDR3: CASTRQWGTEAFF. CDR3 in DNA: TGTGCCAGCACCAGACAGTGGGGCACTGAAGCTTTCTTT.

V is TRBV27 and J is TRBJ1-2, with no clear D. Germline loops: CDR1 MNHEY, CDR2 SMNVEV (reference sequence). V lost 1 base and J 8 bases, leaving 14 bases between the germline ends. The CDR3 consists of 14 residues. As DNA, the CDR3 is TGTGCCAGCAGTTTATGGTCGGATGGGTGGGGCTACACCTTC. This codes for CASSLWSDGWGYTF.

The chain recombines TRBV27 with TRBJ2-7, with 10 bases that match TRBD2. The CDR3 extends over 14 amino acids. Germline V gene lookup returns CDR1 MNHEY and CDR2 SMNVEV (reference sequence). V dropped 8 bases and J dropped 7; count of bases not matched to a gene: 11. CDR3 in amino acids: CASSRLAGGWEQYF. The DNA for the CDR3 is TGTGCCAGCTCCCGGTTAGCGGGAGGCTGGGAGCAGTACTTC.

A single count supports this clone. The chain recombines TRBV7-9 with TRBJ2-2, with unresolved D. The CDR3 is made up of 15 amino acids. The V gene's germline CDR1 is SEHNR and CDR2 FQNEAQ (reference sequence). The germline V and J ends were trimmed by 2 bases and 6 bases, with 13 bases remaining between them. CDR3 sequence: CASSLLAPSSGELFF. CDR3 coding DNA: TGTGCCAGCAGCTTATTGGCACCCAGCTCCGGGGAGCTGTTTTTT.

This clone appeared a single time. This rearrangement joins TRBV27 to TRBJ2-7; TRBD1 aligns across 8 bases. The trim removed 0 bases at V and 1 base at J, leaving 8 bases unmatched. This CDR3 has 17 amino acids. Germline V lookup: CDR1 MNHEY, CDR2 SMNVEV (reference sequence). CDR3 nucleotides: TGTGCCAGCAGTTTATCTGTAGGGCGGACAGGGTCCTACGAGCAGTACTTC. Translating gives CASSLSVGRTGSYEQYF.

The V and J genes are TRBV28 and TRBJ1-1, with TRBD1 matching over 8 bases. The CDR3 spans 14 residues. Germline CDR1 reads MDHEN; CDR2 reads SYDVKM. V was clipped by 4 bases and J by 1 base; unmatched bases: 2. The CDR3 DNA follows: TGTGCCAGCAGTTCTGGACAGGGGAACACTGAAGCTTTCTTT. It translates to CASSSGQGNTEAFF.

This CDR3 is CASRRLEGQETQYF. CDR3 DNA: TGCGCCAGCAGACGTCTCGAGGGCCAAGAGACCCAGTACTTC. The chain is built from TRBV5-1 and TRBJ2-5; the D gene is possibly TRBD2 (5 bases). The CDR3 has 14 amino acids. Germline CDR1 reads SGHRS; CDR2 reads YFSETQ. Trimming stripped 5 bases from V and 1 base from J, with 12 bases between.

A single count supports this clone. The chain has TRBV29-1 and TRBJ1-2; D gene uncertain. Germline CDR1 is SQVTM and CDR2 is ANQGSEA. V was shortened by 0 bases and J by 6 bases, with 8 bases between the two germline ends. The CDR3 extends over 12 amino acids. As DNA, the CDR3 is TGCAGCGTTGAAGATCGGAGTGATGGCTACACCTTC. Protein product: CSVEDRSDGYTF.

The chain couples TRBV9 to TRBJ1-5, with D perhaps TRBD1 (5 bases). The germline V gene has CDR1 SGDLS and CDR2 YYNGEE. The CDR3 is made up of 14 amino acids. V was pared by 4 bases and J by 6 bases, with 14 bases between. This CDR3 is CASSPQEHGQPQHF. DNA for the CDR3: TGTGCCAGCAGCCCACAGGAGCACGGTCAGCCCCAGCATTTT.

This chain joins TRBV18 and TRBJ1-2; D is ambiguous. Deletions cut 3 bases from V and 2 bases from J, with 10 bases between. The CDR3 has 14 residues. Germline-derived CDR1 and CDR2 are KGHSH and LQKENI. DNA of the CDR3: TGTGCCAGCTCACCTCAGGACGGAAACTATGGCTACACCTTC. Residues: CASSPQDGNYGYTF.

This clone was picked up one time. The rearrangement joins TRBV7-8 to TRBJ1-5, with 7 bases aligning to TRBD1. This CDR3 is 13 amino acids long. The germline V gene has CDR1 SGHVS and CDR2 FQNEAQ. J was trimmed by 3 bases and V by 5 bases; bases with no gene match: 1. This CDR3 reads CASSGQVNQPQHF. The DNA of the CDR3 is TGTGCCAGCAGCGGACAGGTCAATCAGCCCCAGCATTTT.

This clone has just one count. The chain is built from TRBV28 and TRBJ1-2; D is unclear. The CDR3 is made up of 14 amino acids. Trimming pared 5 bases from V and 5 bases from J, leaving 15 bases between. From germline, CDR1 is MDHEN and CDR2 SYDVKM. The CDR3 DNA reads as TGTGCCAGCAGTCCTATAGAAAAGGTATATGGCTACACCTTC. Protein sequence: CASSPIEKVYGYTF.

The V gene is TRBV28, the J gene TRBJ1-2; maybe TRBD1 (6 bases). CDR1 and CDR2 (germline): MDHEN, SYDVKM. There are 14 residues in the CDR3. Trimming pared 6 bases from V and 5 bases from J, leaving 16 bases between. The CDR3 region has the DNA TGTGCCAGCAGCCCTGGACAGCTATCTTATGGCTACACCTTC. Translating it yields CASSPGQLSYGYTF.

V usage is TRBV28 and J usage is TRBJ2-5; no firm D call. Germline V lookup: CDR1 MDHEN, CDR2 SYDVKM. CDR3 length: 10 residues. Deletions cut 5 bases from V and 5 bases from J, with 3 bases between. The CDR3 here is CASSRETQYF. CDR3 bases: TGTGCCAGCAGTCGGGAGACCCAGTACTTC.